Presented here are 17 T cell receptor beta chains from one specimen sequenced in a study of T cell clonality in common variable immunodeficiency (dated by TCRdb to about 2015). Library creation used the immunoSEQ multiplex PCR assay. TCRdb stores this immuneACCESS table with in-frame sequences only. Part of the clones is absent; in the studies checked, under half of the shortfall reflects unresolved V genes, and no reason is known for the rest. For this sample, about 35,000 clones appear and none is a singleton. The ten largest clonotypes hold approximately 3.5% of the sample. Sequences were obtained from peripheral blood mononuclear cells. These receptors were taken from a person aged 18 to 75 in good health.

This clone was observed many times. The read halts 3 residues ahead of the CDR3 end, with the missing end drawn from the germline J gene. The genes are TRBV6-4 and TRBJ2-5; TRBD2 matches 15 bases. The CDR3 sequence is 22 residues long. Germline assignment: CDR1 MRHNA and CDR2 SNTAGT. V dropped 2 bases and J dropped 5; count of bases not matched to a gene: 21. The part of the CDR3 DNA that was read is TGTGCCAGCAGTGACCGGACGGGGAGCTTTGGACTAGCGGGAGGGCCTTCGGAGACC. This codes for CASSDRTGSFGLAGGPSET. The CDR3 reads in full as CASSDRTGSFGLAGGPSETQYF.

There are many counts of this clone. The CDR3 extends 3 residues past the end of the read, so its final part is completed from the germline J gene. V is TRBV4-1 and J is TRBJ2-3, with 9 bases fitting TRBD1. CDR1 is MGHRA, CDR2 YSYEKL, per germline. V lost 0 bases and J lost 4; bases outside the gene matches: 8. There are 17 residues in the CDR3. The CDR3 reads CASSQDLRTGVPDTQYF. CDR3 bases read: TGCGCCAGCAGCCAAGATTTAAGGACAGGGGTCCCAGATACG.

This clone has at least ten counts. This CDR3 is CASSLAPNRGPTNYGYTF. CDR3 DNA (partial): TGTGCCAGCAGCTTAGCCCCTAACAGGGGCCCGACTAACTATGGC. This chain connects TRBV7-2 to TRBJ1-2; 7 bases align to TRBD1. The DNA ends 3 residues before the CDR3 does, and the rest of the CDR3 is filled in from the germline J gene. V dropped 0 bases and J dropped 0; count of bases not matched to a gene: 10. Per the germline V gene, CDR1 is SGHTA and CDR2 is FQGNSA. The CDR3 spans 18 residues.

Remarks on this clone: The read gets to within 3 residues of the CDR3 end, and the germline J gene fills in the rest. The V and J genes are TRBV7-8 and TRBJ1-3; 9 bases map to TRBD1. Germline V gene data show CDR1 as SGHVS and CDR2 as FQNEAQ. With 5 bases clipped from V and 2 bases from J, the junction kept 7 bases outside the gene matches. The CDR3 totals 16 residues. The covered CDR3 bases are TGTGCCAGCAGCCCTCGAACAGGGGGCCCTGGAAACACC. Its translation is CASSPRTGGPGNT. The CDR3, in full, reads CASSPRTGGPGNTIYF.

This clone was seen repeatedly, ten times or more. Read sequence stops 3 residues before the CDR3 end, and the germline J gene provides the missing end. The genes are TRBV12-3 or TRBV12-4 and TRBJ2-1; 8 nucleotides match TRBD2. Germline trimming cut 7 bases from V and 6 bases from J; bases unmatched to any gene: 8. This CDR3 is built from 14 residues. The DNA read from the CDR3 is TGTGCCAGCACCCGCGCGGGGGGCGGCAATGAG. Its protein is CASTRAGGGNE. Given in full, the CDR3 is CASTRAGGGNEQFF.

This clone occurred a few times. The sequenced fragment ends 3 residues before the CDR3 boundary, so the rest is inferred from the germline J gene. This chain uses TRBV13 with TRBJ1-2, with D possibly being TRBD1 (6 bases). The germline CDR1 and CDR2 sequences are PRHDT and FYEKMQ (reference sequence). Between the trimmed V and J ends, which lost 5 bases and 3 bases, there was a span of 22 bases. CDR3 length: 17 amino acids. This CDR3 reads CASSQGGRVPDYYGYTF. The CDR3 bases that were read are TGTGCCAGCAGCCAAGGGGGTAGGGTACCCGATTACTATGGC.

This clone was found many times. The read terminates 3 residues ahead of where the CDR3 ends, so the germline J gene completes it. The J gene is TRBJ1-6, the V gene TRBV20-1, with D hard to call. CDR1 is DFQATT, CDR2 SNEGSKA, per germline (reference sequence). The CDR3 is made up of 17 amino acids. The V gene lost 0 bases and the J gene lost 0 bases, with 12 bases spanning the gap. The CDR3 DNA, read in part, is TGCAGTGCTAGAGATTTGCTAGGTAGCTCCTATAATTCACCC. Its protein product is CSARDLLGSSYNSP. The entire CDR3 sequence reads CSARDLLGSSYNSPLHF.

The sample holds a few counts of this clone. The read ends 3 residues early relative to the CDR3; the germline J gene fills the gap. The chain carries TRBV7-9 and TRBJ2-2, with D possibly being TRBD2 (5 bases). V was pared by 3 bases and J by 4 bases, with 9 bases between. The CDR3 totals 14 residues. Germline loops: CDR1 SEHNR, CDR2 FQNEAQ (reference sequence). Incomplete CDR3 DNA: TGTGCCAGCAGCTTGAGTGCGGGCACCGGGGAG. As protein: CASSLSAGTGE. The CDR3 in its entirety is CASSLSAGTGELFF. The whole variable domain, filled in from reference TRBV7-9 and TRBJ2-2, reads DTGVSQNPRHKITKRGQNVTFRCDPISEHNRLYWYRQTLGQGPEFLTYFQNEAQLEKSRLLSDRFSAERPKGSFSTLEIQRTEQGDSAMYLCASSLSAGTGELFFGEGSRLTVL.

At least ten counts were recorded for this clone. The CDR3 end is not reached by the read, which stops 3 residues before it; the germline J gene fills it in. The gene calls are TRBV4-1 and TRBJ2-2; TRBD2 matches at 9 bases. The CDR3 loop spans 14 amino acids. The germline V gene encodes CDR1 MGHRA and CDR2 YSYEKL. V lost 8 bases to trimming and J lost 3 bases; unmatched junction nucleotides: 4. CDR3 sequence reads: CASSTSGDTGELFF. CDR3 DNA (partial): TGCGCCAGCTCGACTAGCGGAGACACCGGGGAG.

This clone was seen at least ten times. The missing CDR3 end, 3 residues past where the read stops, is filled in from the germline J gene. V usage is TRBV28 and J usage is TRBJ1-5, with D hard to call. CDR3 size: 17 residues. V was pared by 6 bases and J by 4 bases, with 22 bases between. Per germline, CDR1 MDHEN and CDR2 SYDVKM. The part of the CDR3 DNA that was read is TGTGCCAGCAGGTTGTACCCCGGGGTGGATTGGAATCAGCCC. Its protein product is CASRLYPGVDWNQP. The full-length CDR3 reads as CASRLYPGVDWNQPQHF.

This clone was seen ten or more times. The covered CDR3 bases are TGTGCCAGCAGTTTCGGGGGGGCGAGTCAGCCC. Protein product: CASSFGGASQP. The full CDR3 reads CASSFGGASQPQHF. The chain links TRBV12-3 or TRBV12-4 to TRBJ1-5; TRBD1 might be the D (6 bases). With the read ending 3 residues before the CDR3 end, the germline J gene is used to fill in that end. V was cut by 3 bases and J by 6 bases, with 12 bases left in between. This CDR3 is 14 amino acids long.

This clone was detected ten times or more. The CDR3 extends 3 residues past the end of the read, so its final part is completed from the germline J gene. The chain combines TRBV6-8 with TRBJ2-5, with 8 bases fitting TRBD2. Germline CDR1 reads MNHGY; CDR2 reads SAAAGT. CDR3 length equals 14 residues. V was clipped by 2 bases and J by 5 bases; unmatched bases: 4. The CDR3 loop reads CASSYLSGNETQYF. The CDR3 DNA, read in part, is TGTGCCAGCAGTTACCTTAGCGGGAATGAGACC.

This clone was detected many times. The sequence runs out 3 residues before the end of the CDR3; the remainder is reconstructed from the germline J gene. V usage is TRBV18 and J usage is TRBJ1-4; D call uncertain. V was pared by 0 bases and J by 8 bases, with 7 bases between. Germline V gene sequence: CDR1 KGHSH, CDR2 LQKENI. This CDR3 has 13 amino acids. The CDR3 bases that were read are TGTGCCAGCTCACCACCGGTTCAGGAAAAA. It is translated as CASSPPVQEK. The full CDR3 protein reads CASSPPVQEKLFF.

This clone was counted a few times. CDR3 DNA (partial): TGTGCCAGCAGCTTATCGAGGGATACG. It encodes CASSLSRDT. In full, the CDR3 is CASSLSRDTQYF. J is TRBJ2-3 and V is TRBV11-2; unclear D gene. Coverage ceases 3 residues before the CDR3 finishes, and the germline J gene fills in the end. This CDR3 comprises 12 residues. Germline CDR1 and CDR2: SGHAT and FQNNGV. Trimming stripped 2 bases from V and 6 bases from J, with 6 bases between. Using reference TRBV11-2 and TRBJ2-3 for the parts outside the CDR3, the full variable domain is EAGVAQSPRYKIIEKRQSVAFWCNPISGHATLYWYQQILGQGPKLLIQFQNNGVVDDSQLPKDRFSAERLKGVDSTLKIQPAKLEDSAVYLCASSLSRDTQYFGPGTRLTVL.

This clone showed up just a few times. The covered CDR3 bases are TGTGCCAGCAGCATCCCAGGGACAGCCATCGAG. Amino acids: CASSIPGTAIE. The complete CDR3 sequence is CASSIPGTAIEQYF. The chain couples TRBV2 to TRBJ2-7; 7 positions match TRBD1. The sequence runs out 3 residues before the end of the CDR3; the remainder is reconstructed from the germline J gene. Looked up from germline, CDR1 is SNHLY and CDR2 is FYNNEI. V trimming: 6 bases; J trimming: 6 bases; junction bases outside the gene matches: 11. CDR3 size: 14 residues.

This clone was found many times. The read is 3 residues too short to cover the CDR3 end, so that end is filled in from the germline J gene. The chain links TRBV6-4 to TRBJ2-6; D unclear. This CDR3 is 15 amino acids long. V gave up 3 bases and J gave up 0 bases, with 6 bases separating them. Germline CDR1 is MRHNA and CDR2 is SNTAGT. The sequenced part of the CDR3 DNA is TGTGCCAGCAGTGAAGGGCTCTCTGGGGCCAACGTC. Its translation is CASSEGLSGANV. The whole CDR3 protein reads CASSEGLSGANVLTF.

This clone was observed at least ten times. Coverage ceases 3 residues before the CDR3 finishes, and the germline J gene fills in the end. The rearrangement links TRBV20-1 to TRBJ1-5, with 8 bases matching TRBD1. The V gene end was trimmed by 6 bases and the J gene end by 0 bases; junction bases not matched to a gene: 13. This CDR3 comprises 17 residues. Germline-derived CDR1 and CDR2 are DFQATT and SNEGSKA (reference sequence). Incomplete CDR3 DNA: TGCAGTGCCCTGGACAGGGCGCGGGGGTATAGCAATCAGCCC. Translation gives CSALDRARGYSNQP. The full CDR3 protein reads CSALDRARGYSNQPQHF.